The sequence of this TCR beta chain was determined in a study of vaccination and CD4 T cells after COVID-19 (dated 2022 in TCRdb). Looking at the study overall: Convalescent patients had a positive SARS-CoV-2 result on nasal swab PCR, and of these patients, several had mild disease and one had severe disease. The convalescent cohort included six males and four females, with two Hispanic individuals, seven Caucasians, two Asians and one multiracial person. Participants received two doses of either the Pfizer-BioNTech BNT162b2 vaccine (n=8) or the Moderna mRNA-1273 vaccine (n=2). Post-COVID blood samples from convalescent patients were collected a median of about 100 days after diagnosis, with a range of 35 to 161 days. Post-vaccine blood samples were collected a median of about 72 days after the second vaccine dose, ranging from roughly 14 to 241 days. Overlapping spike peptide pools from SARS-CoV-2 and from the common cold coronaviruses HCoV-NL63, HCoV-OC43 and HCoV-229E were used as culture stimuli. As controls, cultures received a CEFX viral epitope pool (the positive control), an HIV-1 Nef peptide pool (the negative control), or no peptide at all. In more than eight COVID-19 convalescent patients and a few infection-naive healthy vaccine recipients, researchers compared the spike-specific CD4+ TCR repertoire from before mRNA vaccination with the repertoire from after. General conclusions and limits of the study: Among convalescent patients, a median about 86% of the SARS-CoV-2-reactive clones seen after vaccination appeared only after vaccination, which suggests priming specific to the vaccine. Of the vaccine-specific clones in convalescent patients, 304 of 307, or nearly all, reacted only to SARS-CoV-2 spike and did not cross-react with common cold coronaviruses. Although the median number of SARS-CoV-2-reactive clonotypes went up from some 23 after infection to 35 to 40 after vaccination, the increase was not significant. Only a relatively small number of convalescent patients were included in the study, and early timepoints following natural infection were not analyzed.

This specimen's treatment or condition label, interpreted: 10-day PBMC culture with coronavirus spike peptide pools or control peptides (ViraFEST assay). The ViraFEST assay was used in the study, in which antigen-specific T cells were expanded with peptide pools and expanded clonotypes were subsequently identified by TCR sequencing. Positive SARS-CoV-2 PCR tests in the convalescent patients dated from March to December 2020, before Alpha, Beta and Delta variants emerged in the United States. PBMCs were cultured at fewer than 2.5 million per well in IMDM supplemented with around 5% human AB serum and 8.5 to 10 IU/ml IL-2, with approximately 11 ug/ml peptide pools added. Half of the culture medium was replaced with fresh IL-2-containing medium on days 3 and 7. After 10 days of culture, CD4+ T cells were isolated by negative selection with the EasySep CD4+ T cell isolation kit. PBMCs were separated from whole blood using Ficoll-Paque Plus gradient centrifugation and then either used fresh or cryopreserved at -140C. Triplicate wells were generally used for each culture condition.

Per the germline V gene (reference sequence), LNHNV is the CDR1 and YYDKDF is the CDR2. The CDR3 holds 16 amino acids from the cysteine to the phenylalanine. The kept DNA is CDR3 alone, 48 bases in frame from the first base. At the junction V is shortened by 3 bases and J by 5 bases; bases outside the gene matches: 4. The receptor library was made with PCR. DNA from cultured CD4+ T cells underwent TCR sequencing with the Oncomine TCR Beta short-read assay at the Johns Hopkins FTIC core. The QIAamp micro DNA kit was used to extract genomic DNA from the cultured CD4+ T cells. Oncomine TCR Beta libraries from cultured CD4+ T cells were pooled with unique dual indexes and sequenced on an Illumina iSeq 100. On the authors' methods: Non-productive sequences were filtered out, and CDR3s that did not start with C, did not end with F or W, or were shorter than 7 amino acids were discarded. The MANAFEST web application was used to identify antigen-specific clonotypes by comparing peptide-stimulated wells against reference wells and other culture wells. An FDR below 0.05, an odds ratio above 5, and a productive frequency above 0.1% in at least two of three replicate wells were required for clones to be considered positive. A clonotype counted as cross-reactive if it showed significant expansion both in the SARS-CoV-2 spike wells and in at least one common cold coronavirus spike condition. CDR3 homology was assessed with Levenshtein distances (stringdist) and unrooted phylogenetic trees (ape) in R version 3.6.1. TCRdb's own reprocessing of the public reads used fastp at Q25 and MiXCR and kept productive beta chains. Rows with one shared CDR3 protein collapse into an entry with the most common genes and DNA. The V and J calls were not made by the authors but by TCRdb's processing. Present in this sample are around 13,000 distinct CDR3 sequences, under 55% of which were seen just once. The ten biggest clones cover about 20% of the sample.

About this clonotype: What this receptor recognizes is not known. Within one base of it there is no much larger clone, and no base qualities were kept.

The clonotype originates from a human donor who had recovered from COVID-19. The receptor chain draws on TRBV15 and TRBJ2-2, with TRBD2 matching 12 junction bases. The sequencing used CD4+ T cells from blood, cultured in vitro, collected before SARS-CoV-2 vaccination. The nucleotides read TGTGCCACCAGCAGGCAGACTAGCGGGAGAACCGGGGAGCTGTTTTTT. Its translation reads: CATSRQTSGRTGELFF. With the portions outside the CDR3 filled from the reference TRBV15 and TRBJ2-2 genes, the complete variable region becomes DAMVIQNPRYQVTQFGKPVTLSCSQTLNHNVMYWYQQKSSQAPKLLFHYYDKDFNNEADTPDNFQSRRPNTSFCFLDIRSPGLGDTAMYLCATSRQTSGRTGELFFGEGSRLTVL.